This TCR beta chain was captured in a study of OX40 agonist ivuxolimab in advanced cancers. Study details: In this trial design, patients received ivuxolimab intravenously at 0.01 to 10 mg/kg every 2 weeks.

Assay used: immunoSEQ multiplex PCR; TCRdb lists only in-frame clones, some missing. The table includes about 66,000 clones, about three quarters detected once. Whole-study results and caveats: Relative to CD4+, CD8+ T cells held more expanded clones on average.

In regard to this clone: Its antigen is not identified.

Germline CDR1 LNHDA, CDR2 SQIVND (reference sequence). The V and J ends lost 3 bases and 5 bases respectively, with 14 bases between them. The CDR3 length is 15 residues. This specimen was CD4+ or CD8+ T cells sorted from blood, taken in a trial of the OX40 agonist ivuxolimab. The V call is TRBV19, the J call TRBJ2-1, with D tentatively TRBD1 or TRBD2 (6 bases each). This receptor was taken from an adult with an advanced solid tumor such as melanoma, head and neck, liver or kidney cancer. CDR3 sequence: CASSMSSGANNEQFF. CDR3 coding DNA: TGTGCCAGTAGTATGAGTTCGGGGGCTAACAATGAGCAGTTCTTC.